The clone carrying this T cell receptor beta chain was recorded at least ten times. Its antigen is unidentified. A 10-nucleotide random UMI tagged transcripts in template-switch 5'RACE cDNA synthesis. TCRdb re-called the 5' RACE reads through MiXCR, storing one row per CDR3 protein. The sample shows 20,000 or so distinct CDR3 sequences, 2.6% of them seen only once. Germline lookup yields CDR1 MDHEN and CDR2 SYDVKM. The CDR3 runs to 14 residues. Trimming shortened V by 3 bases and J by 0 bases, and 8 bases separated the two germline ends. The source of the sample is a study of neurological immune-mediated disorders. Study observations and caveats: CDR3 amino acid sequences of expanded clones were not shared across subjects, a result suggesting private repertoires in all groups. Levels of TCR clonal expansion peaked in HTLV-1-associated myelopathy and reached their lowest in multiple sclerosis, under those of healthy controls.

The material sequenced was PBMCs. The chain carries TRBV28 and TRBJ1-1; D remains ambiguous. The clonotype originates from a woman between 18 and 29 years old with multiple sclerosis. The CDR3 sequence: CASSFQNLNTEAFF. For the CDR3, the DNA is TGTGCCAGCAGTTTTCAGAACTTGAACACTGAAGCTTTCTTT. Full variable domain (outside the CDR3, taken from reference TRBV28 and TRBJ1-1): DVKVTQSSRYLVKRTGEKVFLECVQDMDHENMFWYRQDPGLGLRLIYFSYDVKMKEKGDIPEGYSVSREKKERFSLILESASTNQTSMYLCASSFQNLNTEAFFGQGTRLTVV.